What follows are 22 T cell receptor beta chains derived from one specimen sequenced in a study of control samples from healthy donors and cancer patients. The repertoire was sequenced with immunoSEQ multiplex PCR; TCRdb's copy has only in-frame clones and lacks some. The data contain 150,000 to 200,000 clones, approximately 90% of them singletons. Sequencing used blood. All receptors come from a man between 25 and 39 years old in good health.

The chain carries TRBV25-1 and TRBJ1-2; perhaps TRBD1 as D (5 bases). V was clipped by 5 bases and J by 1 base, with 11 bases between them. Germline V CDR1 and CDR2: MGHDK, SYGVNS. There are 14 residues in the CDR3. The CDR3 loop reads CASSRRQINYGYTF. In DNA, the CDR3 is TGTGCCAGCAGTCGAAGACAGATTAACTATGGCTACACCTTC.

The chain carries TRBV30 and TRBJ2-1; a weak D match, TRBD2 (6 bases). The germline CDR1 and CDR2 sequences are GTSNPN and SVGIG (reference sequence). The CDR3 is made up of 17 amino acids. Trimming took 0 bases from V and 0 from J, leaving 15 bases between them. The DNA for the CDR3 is TGTGCCTGGAGTGTACCCGGACTACAAAGCTCCTACAATGAGCAGTTCTTC. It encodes CAWSVPGLQSSYNEQFF.

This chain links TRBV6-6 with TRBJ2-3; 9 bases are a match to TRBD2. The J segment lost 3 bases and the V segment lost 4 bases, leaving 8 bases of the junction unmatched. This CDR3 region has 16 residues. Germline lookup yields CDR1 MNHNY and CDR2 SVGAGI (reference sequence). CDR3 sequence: CASSFLSGSRTDTQYF. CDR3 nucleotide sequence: TGTGCCAGCAGTTTCCTTAGCGGGAGCCGTACAGATACGCAGTATTTT.

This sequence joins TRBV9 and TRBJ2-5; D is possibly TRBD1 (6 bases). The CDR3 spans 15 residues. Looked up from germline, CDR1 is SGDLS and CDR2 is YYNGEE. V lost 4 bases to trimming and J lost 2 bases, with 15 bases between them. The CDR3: CASSPRGHPQETQYF. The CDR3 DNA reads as TGTGCCAGCAGCCCCAGGGGACACCCTCAAGAGACCCAGTACTTC.

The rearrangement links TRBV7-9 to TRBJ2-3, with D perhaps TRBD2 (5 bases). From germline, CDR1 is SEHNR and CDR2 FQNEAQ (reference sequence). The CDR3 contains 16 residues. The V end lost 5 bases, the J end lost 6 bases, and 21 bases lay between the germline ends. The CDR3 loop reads CASSLMPGIGKDTQYF. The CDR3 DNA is TGTGCCAGCAGCCTTATGCCGGGAATCGGTAAGGATACGCAGTATTTT.

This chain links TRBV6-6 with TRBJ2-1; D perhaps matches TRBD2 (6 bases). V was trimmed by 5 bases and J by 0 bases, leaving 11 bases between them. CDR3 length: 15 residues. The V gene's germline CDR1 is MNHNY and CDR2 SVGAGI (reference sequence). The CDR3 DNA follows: TGTGCCAGCAGTGCTCTAGCGAGCTCCTACAATGAGCAGTTCTTC. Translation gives CASSALASSYNEQFF.

The CDR3 protein is CASSYRGFRTEAFF. CDR3 DNA: TGTGCCAGCAGTTACAGGGGTTTTCGCACTGAAGCTTTCTTT. V usage is TRBV6-2 or TRBV6-3 and J usage is TRBJ1-1, with D possibly TRBD1 on 5 matching bases. Germline V CDR1 and CDR2: MNHEY, SVGEGT. V gave up 2 bases and J gave up 4 bases, with 11 bases separating them. This CDR3 spans 14 amino acids.

The CDR3 sequence is CASGGQVRSTEAFF. CDR3 DNA sequence: TGCGCCAGCGGAGGACAGGTCAGGTCCACTGAAGCTTTCTTT. The rearrangement links TRBV4-1 to TRBJ1-1; 7 bases are a match to TRBD1. The CDR3 extends over 14 amino acids. In germline, CDR1 is MGHRA, CDR2 YSYEKL. V dropped 8 bases and J dropped 4; count of bases not matched to a gene: 10.

DNA for the CDR3: TGCGCCAGCAGCCAGGGGGTATATGGCTACACCTTC. The encoded protein is CASSQGVYGYTF. The chain uses TRBV4-3 and TRBJ1-2; the D gene is possibly TRBD1 (5 bases). The V and J ends lost 3 bases and 5 bases respectively, with 7 bases between them. This CDR3 is 12 amino acids long. Germline V gives CDR1 LGHNA, CDR2 YSLEER.

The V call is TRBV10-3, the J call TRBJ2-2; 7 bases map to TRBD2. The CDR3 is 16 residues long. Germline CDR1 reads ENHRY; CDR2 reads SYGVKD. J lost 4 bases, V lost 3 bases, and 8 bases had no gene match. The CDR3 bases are TGTGCCATCAGTGACATGAAGGGGAGGGGCACCGGGGAGCTGTTTTTT. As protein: CAISDMKGRGTGELFF.

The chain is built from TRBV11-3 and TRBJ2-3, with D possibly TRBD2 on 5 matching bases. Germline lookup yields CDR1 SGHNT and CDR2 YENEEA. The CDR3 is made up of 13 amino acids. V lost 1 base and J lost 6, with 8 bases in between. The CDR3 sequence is CASSLGGSDTQYF. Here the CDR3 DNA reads TGTGCCAGCAGCTTAGGAGGGTCGGATACGCAGTATTTT.

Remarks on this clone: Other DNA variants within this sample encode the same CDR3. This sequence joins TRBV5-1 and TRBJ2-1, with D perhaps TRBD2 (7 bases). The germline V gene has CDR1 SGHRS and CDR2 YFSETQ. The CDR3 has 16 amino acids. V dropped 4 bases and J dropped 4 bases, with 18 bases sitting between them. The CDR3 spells CASSRGGRGPYNEQFF. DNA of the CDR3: TGCGCCAGCAGCCGTGGGGGGCGGGGGCCTTACAATGAGCAGTTCTTC.

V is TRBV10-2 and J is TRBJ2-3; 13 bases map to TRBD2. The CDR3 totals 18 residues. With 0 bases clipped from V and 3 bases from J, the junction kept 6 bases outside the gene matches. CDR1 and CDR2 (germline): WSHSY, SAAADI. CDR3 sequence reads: CASSESTSGGPRTDTQYF. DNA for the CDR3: TGCGCCAGCAGTGAGTCGACTAGCGGGGGGCCTAGGACAGATACGCAGTATTTT.

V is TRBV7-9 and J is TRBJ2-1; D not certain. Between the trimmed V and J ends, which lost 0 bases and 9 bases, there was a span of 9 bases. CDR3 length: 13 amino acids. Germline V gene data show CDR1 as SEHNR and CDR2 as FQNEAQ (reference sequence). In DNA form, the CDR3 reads TGTGCCAGCAGCTTAGCCCCAGTTCTTGAGCAGTTCTTC. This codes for CASSLAPVLEQFF.

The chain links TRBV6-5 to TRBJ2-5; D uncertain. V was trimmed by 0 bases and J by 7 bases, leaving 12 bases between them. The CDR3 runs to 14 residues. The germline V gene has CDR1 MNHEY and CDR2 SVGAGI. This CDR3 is CASSYSNGPGTQYF. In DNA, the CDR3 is TGTGCCAGCAGTTACTCGAACGGACCGGGGACCCAGTACTTC.

The CDR3 DNA follows: TGTGCCAGCGTACAGGGGACTGAAGCTTTCTTT. Amino acid sequence: CASVQGTEAFF. J is TRBJ1-1 and V is TRBV28; TRBD1 matches 7 bases. The V gene end was trimmed by 8 bases and the J gene end by 5 bases; junction bases not matched to a gene: 2. The CDR3 has 11 residues. The germline gives CDR1 MDHEN, CDR2 SYDVKM.

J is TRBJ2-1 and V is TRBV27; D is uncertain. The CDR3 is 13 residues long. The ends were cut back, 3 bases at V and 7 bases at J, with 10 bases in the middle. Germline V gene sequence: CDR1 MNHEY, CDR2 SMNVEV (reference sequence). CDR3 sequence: CASSFGSRNEQFF. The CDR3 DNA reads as TGTGCCAGCAGTTTCGGATCTAGGAATGAGCAGTTCTTC.

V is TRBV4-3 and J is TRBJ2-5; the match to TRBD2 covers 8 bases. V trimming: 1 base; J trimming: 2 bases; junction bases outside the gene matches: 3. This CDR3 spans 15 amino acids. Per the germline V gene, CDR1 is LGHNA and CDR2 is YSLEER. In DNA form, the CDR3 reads TGCGCCAGCAGCCAAGGACTAGCGCCTCAAGAGACCCAGTACTTC. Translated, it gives CASSQGLAPQETQYF.

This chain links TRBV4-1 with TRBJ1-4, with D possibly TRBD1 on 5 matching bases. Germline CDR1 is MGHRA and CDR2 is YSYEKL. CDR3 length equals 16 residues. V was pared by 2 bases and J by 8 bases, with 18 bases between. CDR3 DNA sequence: TGCGCCAGCAGCCAATCCACCGGGGGTCTGTGGGAAAAACTGTTTTTT. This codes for CASSQSTGGLWEKLFF.

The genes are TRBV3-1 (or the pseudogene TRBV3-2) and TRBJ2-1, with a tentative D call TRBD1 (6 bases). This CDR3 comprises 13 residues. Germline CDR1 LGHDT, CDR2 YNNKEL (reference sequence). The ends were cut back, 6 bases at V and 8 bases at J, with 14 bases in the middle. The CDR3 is CASRAQGGDEQFF. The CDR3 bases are TGTGCCAGCAGGGCACAGGGTGGCGATGAGCAGTTCTTC.

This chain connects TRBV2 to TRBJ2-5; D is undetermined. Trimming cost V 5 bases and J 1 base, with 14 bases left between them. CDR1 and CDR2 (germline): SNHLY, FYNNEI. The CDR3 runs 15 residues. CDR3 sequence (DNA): TGTGCCAGCAGTCAGTCTCCTCATGTCCAAGAGACCCAGTACTTC. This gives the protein CASSQSPHVQETQYF. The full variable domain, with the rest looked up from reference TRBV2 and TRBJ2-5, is EPEVTQTPSHQVTQMGQEVILRCVPISNHLYFYWYRQILGQKVEFLVSFYNNEISEKSEIFDDQFSVERPDGSNFTLKIRSTKLEDSAMYFCASSQSPHVQETQYFGPGTRLLVL.

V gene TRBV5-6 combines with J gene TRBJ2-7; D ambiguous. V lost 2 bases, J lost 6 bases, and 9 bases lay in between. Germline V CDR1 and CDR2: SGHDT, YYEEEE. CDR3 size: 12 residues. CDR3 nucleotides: TGTGCCAGCAGCTTCAATACGTTCGAGCAGTACTTC. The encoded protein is CASSFNTFEQYF. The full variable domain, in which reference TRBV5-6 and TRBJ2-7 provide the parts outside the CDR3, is DAGVTQSPTHLIKTRGQQVTLRCSPKSGHDTVSWYQQALGQGPQFIFQYYEEEERQRGNFPDRFSGHQFPNYSSELNVNALLLGDSALYLCASSFNTFEQYFGPGTRLTVT.